This T cell receptor beta chain was recovered during a study of response to subunit inactivated influenza vaccine. Via MiXCR, TCRdb re-called the RT-PCR reads, giving one row per CDR3 protein. The top ten hold around 9.9% of the sample, which has about 780,000 distinct CDR3 sequences, under 20% seen once. This clonotype showed up just a few times. This CDR3 is 13 amino acids long. Between the trimmed V and J ends, which lost 6 bases and 5 bases, there was a span of 10 bases. Looked up from germline, CDR1 is SNHLY and CDR2 is FYNNEI. This sequence originates from a man aged 45-65 years who received an inactivated influenza vaccine. This material consisted of PBMCs from blood, taken approximately 5 days after vaccination. The chain employs TRBV2 and TRBJ2-2; weak D call: TRBD1 (6 bases). DNA of the CDR3: TGTGCCAGCAGGAGGACAGAAACCGGGGAGCTGTTTTTT. It codes for CASRRTETGELFF.